Each of the 27 T cell receptor beta chains below was sequenced from the same sample in a study of CD8+CD57+ T cells in acquired aplastic anemia. According to the study, genomic DNA was the template for TCR beta VDJ and CDR3 profiling. TCRdb used MiXCR to reprocess the reads, holding one entry per CDR3 protein. This sample carries a few hundred thousand distinct CDR3 sequences, 65% to 75% of them seen once, and the ten largest clones take 4%. Sequencing was carried out using sorted CD4+, CD8+, or CD8+CD57+ T cells (not recorded which) from PBMCs. These TCRs come from a human donor in good health, serving as a control.

In its sample, this clonotype was seen a few times. The chain has TRBV19 and TRBJ1-1, with D maybe TRBD1 (5 bases). Germline CDR1 and CDR2: LNHDA and SQIVND (reference sequence). Trimming left V 4 bases short and J 0 bases short, with 12 bases between. CDR3 length: 15 amino acids. The CDR3, as DNA: TGTGCCAGTAGTACGACAGAGGAGATGAACACTGAAGCTTTCTTT. Its translation is CASSTTEEMNTEAFF.

In this sample, this clonotype turned up many times. The CDR3, as DNA: TGTGCCAGCAGCTTAGAAATGGGCGAGCAGTACTTC. Translated: CASSLEMGEQYF. V gene TRBV11-3 combines with J gene TRBJ2-7; D is undetermined. The CDR3 runs to 12 residues. V shed 0 bases and J shed 6 bases, with 6 bases lying between them. Germline CDR1 and CDR2: SGHNT and YENEEA.

The J gene is TRBJ1-1, the V gene TRBV3-1, with D unresolved. There are 14 residues in the CDR3. Looked up from germline, CDR1 is LGHDT and CDR2 is YNNKEL (reference sequence). The V and J ends lost 4 bases and 2 bases respectively, with 11 bases between them. As DNA, the CDR3 is TGTGCCAGCAGCCCCGGACTTCTTAACACTGAAGCTTTCTTT. Encoded protein: CASSPGLLNTEAFF. The full variable domain, with the rest looked up from reference TRBV3-1 and TRBJ1-1, is DTAVSQTPKYLVTQMGNDKSIKCEQNLGHDTMYWYKQDSKKFLKIMFSYNNKELIINETVPNRFSPKSPDKAHLNLHINSLELGDSAVYFCASSPGLLNTEAFFGQGTRLTVV.

This clonotype was seen at least ten times. The DNA of the CDR3 is TGCAGCGTTGAGATTCGACCGGTTAACTATGGCTACACCTTC. This gives the protein CSVEIRPVNYGYTF. The chain has TRBV29-1 and TRBJ1-2; D remains ambiguous. Between the trimmed V and J ends, which lost 3 bases and 1 base, there was a span of 12 bases. This CDR3 comprises 14 residues. Germline assignment: CDR1 SQVTM and CDR2 ANQGSEA.

As for this clonotype: A junction end diverges from the germline sequence, so it may reflect a read error. The J gene is TRBJ1-6, the V gene TRBV7-2; D gene unclear. CDR3 length: 12 residues. Germline V gives CDR1 SGHTA, CDR2 FQGNSA. The CDR3 coding sequence is TGCGCCAGCAGCCCCCCCCCTTCGGCCCCCCACTTT. Translating gives CASSPPPSAPHF.

Note on this clonotype: The junction does not match germline at one end; this may be a read error. The chain recombines TRBV7-2 with TRBJ2-5, with 8 nucleotides matching TRBD2. Germline CDR1 is SGHTA and CDR2 is FQGNSA. This CDR3 has 14 residues. This chain's CDR3 is CASSLARGGGTPHF. The CDR3 nucleotides read TGTGCCAGCAGCTTAGCCCGGGGGGGAGGGACCCCGCACTTC.

This clonotype was seen many times. The chain carries TRBV29-1 and TRBJ1-5, with 7 bases aligning to TRBD1. The CDR3 totals 14 residues. Germline CDR1 SQVTM, CDR2 ANQGSEA. The junction had 9 bases not matched to a gene; V was cut back by 4 bases and J by 6 bases. DNA for the CDR3: TGCAGCGTTGCCTACGACAGGGATTTTCAGCCCCAGCATTTT. Translation gives CSVAYDRDFQPQHF.

A word on this clonotype: The junction and the germline gene differ at one end; a read error may be behind it. V usage is TRBV6-1 and J usage is TRBJ1-4; 7 bases map to TRBD1. This CDR3 comprises 14 residues. CDR1 is MNHNS, CDR2 SASEGT, per germline. CDR3 DNA: TGCAGTGCCATCGGCAGGGGGGAGAATGAAAAACTGTTTTTT. This codes for CSAIGRGENEKLFF.

In regard to this clonotype: Here the CDR3 omits its conserved ending phenylalanine or tryptophan, so a read error is the likely source. The DNA is omitted, as the CDR3 cannot be located on it reliably, and the CDR3 follows TCRdb's listing. The chain recombines TRBV7-8 with TRBJ2-7. The CDR3 has 13 residues if both end residues are counted. Germline V lookup: CDR1 SGHVS, CDR2 FQNEAQ. CDR3: CASSLKAYEQYFG.

The chain is built from TRBV14 and TRBJ2-7; D is possibly TRBD2 (5 bases). This CDR3 is built from 16 residues. Per the germline V gene, CDR1 is SGHDN and CDR2 is FVKESK. V was trimmed by 2 bases and J by 3 bases, leaving 17 bases between them. The CDR3 is CASSQSRTGFVYEQYF. CDR3 coding DNA: TGTGCCAGCAGCCAATCCAGGACGGGGTTTGTCTACGAGCAGTACTTC.

To note about this clonotype: The conserved phenylalanine or tryptophan normally closing the CDR3 is absent here, so this likely arose from a read error. The limits of the CDR3 on the DNA are not certain, so only TCRdb's listed CDR3 is given. V usage is TRBV19 and J usage is TRBJ1-6. A total of 16 residues make up the CDR3, ends included. Germline CDR1 and CDR2: LNHDA and SQIVND (reference sequence). CDR3 loop: CASNRDQRQEAFFVHV.

The chain links TRBV19 to TRBJ2-5; possibly TRBD1 for D (6 bases). Germline CDR1 LNHDA, CDR2 SQIVND (reference sequence). The CDR3 is 12 residues long. The germline V and J ends were trimmed by 5 bases and 4 bases, with 8 bases remaining between them. In DNA form, the CDR3 reads TGTGCCAGTAGTCCGACAGGAGAGACCCAGTACTTC. This gives the protein CASSPTGETQYF.

The J gene is TRBJ1-1, the V gene TRBV7-3; TRBD1 might be the D (5 bases). The ends were cut back, 3 bases at V and 7 bases at J, with 18 bases in the middle. In germline, CDR1 is SGHTA, CDR2 FQGTGA. The CDR3 consists of 15 residues. In nucleotides, the CDR3 is TGTGCCAGCAGCTTGACGAGGGGAAGCGGGGTTGAAGCTTTCTTT. Translated, it gives CASSLTRGSGVEAFF.

This clonotype was seen ten or more times. The rearrangement joins TRBV5-4 to TRBJ1-2; the D gene is possibly TRBD1 (5 bases). V was trimmed by 4 bases and J by 3 bases, leaving 16 bases between them. Germline loops: CDR1 SGHNT, CDR2 YYREEE (reference sequence). The CDR3 consists of 15 residues. The CDR3 protein is CASSPGAGKDYGYTF. CDR3 nucleotide sequence: TGTGCCAGCAGCCCTGGGGCAGGGAAGGACTATGGCTACACCTTC.

A remark on this clonotype: A much larger clone differs by one base, so this may be a read error. The genes are TRBV7-9 and TRBJ2-7, with D possibly matching TRBD2 (5 bases). Trimming pared 5 bases from V and 9 bases from J, leaving 17 bases between. The CDR3 spans 13 residues. Germline CDR1 reads SEHNR; CDR2 reads FQNEAQ (reference sequence). CDR3 in amino acids: CASSQEEAVGQYF. CDR3 in DNA: TGTGCCAGCAGCCAAGAGGAGGCTGTCGGGCAGTACTTC. Together with reference TRBV7-9 and TRBJ2-7, the CDR3 gives the full variable domain: DTGVSQNPRHKITKRGQNVTFRCDPISEHNRLYWYRQTLGQGPEFLTYFQNEAQLEKSRLLSDRFSAERPKGSFSTLEIQRTEQGDSAMYLCASSQEEAVGQYFGPGTRLTVT.

The genes are TRBV24-1 and TRBJ1-2; 7 bases map to TRBD1. V shed 2 bases, J shed 2 bases, and the junction held 10 bases outside the gene matches. Germline V CDR1 and CDR2: KGHDR, SFDVKD. The CDR3 runs to 17 residues. The CDR3, as DNA: TGTGCCACCAGTGATTGGGATTCCGGGACAGAGAACTATGGCTACACCTTC. Amino acid sequence: CATSDWDSGTENYGYTF.

Ten or more counts support this clonotype. The gene calls are TRBV20-1 and TRBJ1-2; possibly TRBD1 for D (6 bases). Per germline, CDR1 DFQATT and CDR2 SNEGSKA (reference sequence). The CDR3 runs 12 residues. Between the trimmed V and J ends, which lost 3 bases and 3 bases, there was a span of 8 bases. CDR3 in amino acids: CSARRGDYGYTF. CDR3 bases: TGCAGTGCTAGGAGGGGGGACTATGGCTACACCTTC.

This clonotype was picked up one time. CDR3 loop: CASSIGQGGYNEQFF. CDR3 DNA: TGTGCCAGTAGTATCGGGCAGGGGGGCTACAATGAGCAGTTCTTC. The chain employs TRBV19 and TRBJ2-7; possible D gene TRBD1, 7 bases. The J call may be faulty, since TRBJ2-1 better matches the DNA end. Germline CDR1 LNHDA, CDR2 SQIVND (reference sequence). The CDR3 has 15 amino acids.

A remark on this clonotype: The final CDR3 position lacks the conserved phenylalanine or tryptophan, pointing to a likely read error. V is TRBV10-1 and J is TRBJ2-3; possibly TRBD2 for D (6 bases). The CDR3 totals 15 residues. Looked up from germline, CDR1 is WNHNN and CDR2 is SYGVQD (reference sequence). The ends were cut back, 10 bases at V and 9 bases at J, with 26 bases in the middle. The CDR3 here is CAIRSERASIETQYL. DNA of the CDR3: TGCGCCATCAGGAGTGAGCGGGCGAGCATTGAGACGCAGTATTTG.

This chain joins TRBV7-9 and TRBJ2-3, with 8 bases aligning to TRBD2. The V and J ends lost 3 bases and 2 bases, in that order; junction bases with no gene match: 10. The CDR3 is 17 amino acids. CDR1 is SEHNR and CDR2 is FQNEAQ in the germline V gene (reference sequence). Written as DNA, the CDR3 is TGTGCCAGCAGCTTGCCCACCGGGGGGGGCCCCACAGATACGCAGTATTTT. Translated: CASSLPTGGGPTDTQYF.

This chain connects TRBV20-1 to TRBJ1-4, with 7 positions matching TRBD1. The CDR3 is made up of 14 amino acids. CDR1 is DFQATT and CDR2 is SNEGSKA in the germline V gene (reference sequence). Written as DNA, the CDR3 is TGCAGCGCAAATAAAGGGGGCTCAGATAAAAAACTGTTTTTT. This codes for CSANKGGSDKKLFF.

This clonotype came up a few times. One end of the junction is discordant with germline, which a read error may explain. The rearrangement uses TRBV7-2 and TRBJ2-2, with D possibly matching TRBD2 (5 bases). CDR1 and CDR2 from the germline V gene are SGHTA and FQGNSA. The CDR3 spans 13 residues. CDR3 residues: CASSGHYTGELVF. The CDR3 DNA follows: TGTGCCAGCAGTGGTCATTACACCGGGGAGCTGGTTTTT.

The chain joins TRBV20-1 to TRBJ1-2; D is unresolved. V shed 1 base and J shed 4 bases, with 13 bases lying between them. Germline V gene data show CDR1 as DFQATT and CDR2 as SNEGSKA (reference sequence). The CDR3 runs 14 residues. The CDR3 loop reads CSARVAQILYGYTF. In DNA, the CDR3 is TGCAGTGCTAGAGTGGCACAGATTCTCTATGGCTACACCTTC.

The V and J genes are TRBV3-1 and TRBJ1-2; tentative D call: TRBD1 (5 bases). This CDR3 has 15 amino acids. Trimming pared 5 bases from V and 13 bases from J, leaving 26 bases between. The germline V gene encodes CDR1 LGHDT and CDR2 YNNKEL (reference sequence). DNA for the CDR3: TGTGCCAGCAGCAAATATGACGGGGCAGGGATCGGTGGCACCTTC. Encoded protein: CASSKYDGAGIGGTF. Together with reference TRBV3-1 and TRBJ1-2, the CDR3 gives the full variable domain: DTAVSQTPKYLVTQMGNDKSIKCEQNLGHDTMYWYKQDSKKFLKIMFSYNNKELIINETVPNRFSPKSPDKAHLNLHINSLELGDSAVYFCASSKYDGAGIGGTFGSGTRLTVV.

The gene calls are TRBV4-1 and TRBJ1-6, with 8 bases aligning to TRBD1. CDR1 MGHRA and CDR2 YSYEKL come from the germline V gene. Trimming removed 3 bases from V and 8 bases from J; junction bases left unmatched: 3. The CDR3 loop spans 14 amino acids. The CDR3 loop reads CASSHGQGDSPLHF. The CDR3, as DNA: TGCGCCAGCAGCCATGGACAGGGAGATTCACCCCTCCACTTT.

This clonotype was found a few times. The chain has TRBV6-2 or TRBV6-3 and TRBJ2-1; TRBD2 matches at 8 bases. The CDR3 contains 18 residues. Germline V gene sequence: CDR1 MNHEY, CDR2 SVGEGT. Trimming took 2 bases from V and 7 from J; bases not matched to a gene: 16. The chain's CDR3 is CASSYTITGGRSKNEQFF. The CDR3 bases are TGTGCCAGCAGTTACACGATCACGGGGGGGCGTTCTAAGAATGAGCAGTTCTTC.

The gene calls are TRBV7-2 and TRBJ2-7; TRBD1 aligns across 8 bases. The germline V gene has CDR1 SGHTA and CDR2 FQGNSA. The J segment lost 8 bases and the V segment lost 5 bases, leaving 5 bases of the junction unmatched. The CDR3 extends over 12 amino acids. The CDR3 DNA is TGTGCCAGCAGCCCCGACAGGGGCCAGCAGTACTTC. Protein: CASSPDRGQQYF. The full variable domain, rest sourced from reference TRBV7-2 and TRBJ2-7, is GAGVSQSPSNKVTEKGKDVELRCDPISGHTALYWYRQSLGQGLEFLIYFQGNSAPDKSGLPSDRFSAERTGGSVSTLTIQRTQQEDSAVYLCASSPDRGQQYFGPGTRLTVT.